This TCR beta chain is from a study of beta chain features in type 1 diabetes. The trim removed 2 bases at V and 5 bases at J, leaving 16 bases unmatched. CDR3 length: 18 amino acids. Germline CDR1 is SGHDT and CDR2 is YYEEEE. All of the isolated RNA was reverse transcribed, so expressed TCRB transcripts were sequenced. Regulatory, naive and central memory T cell samples averaged around 3.6 million reads. The protocol was immunoSEQ multiplex PCR, while the TCRdb copy is restricted to in-frame clones and leaves out a portion. The sample comprises around 330,000 clones, 11% of which are singletons, and 0.015% rests with the top ten. A single heparinised draw of approximately 110 mL on average was taken per donor.

The receptor was derived from a young woman in good health. Sample: naive CD4+ T cells from blood. The chain uses TRBV5-6 and TRBJ2-3; 8 bases are a match to TRBD1. The CDR3 reads CASSFPGSWTGPEDTQYF. The CDR3 bases are TGTGCCAGCAGCTTCCCTGGGTCTTGGACAGGGCCAGAAGATACGCAGTATTTT. Full variable domain (outside the CDR3, taken from reference TRBV5-6 and TRBJ2-3): DAGVTQSPTHLIKTRGQQVTLRCSPKSGHDTVSWYQQALGQGPQFIFQYYEEEERQRGNFPDRFSGHQFPNYSSELNVNALLLGDSALYLCASSFPGSWTGPEDTQYFGPGTRLTVL.